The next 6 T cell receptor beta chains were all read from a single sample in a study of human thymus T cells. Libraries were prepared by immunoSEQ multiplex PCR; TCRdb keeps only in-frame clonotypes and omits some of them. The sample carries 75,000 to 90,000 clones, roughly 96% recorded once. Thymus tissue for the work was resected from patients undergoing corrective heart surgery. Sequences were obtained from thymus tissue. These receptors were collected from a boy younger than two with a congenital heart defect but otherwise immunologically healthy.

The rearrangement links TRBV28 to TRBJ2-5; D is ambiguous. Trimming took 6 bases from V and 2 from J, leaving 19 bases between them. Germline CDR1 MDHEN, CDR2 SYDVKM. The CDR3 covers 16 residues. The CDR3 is CASRRLSLNKQETQYF. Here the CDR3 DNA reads TGTGCCAGCAGACGCCTCAGTCTGAACAAACAAGAGACCCAGTACTTC.

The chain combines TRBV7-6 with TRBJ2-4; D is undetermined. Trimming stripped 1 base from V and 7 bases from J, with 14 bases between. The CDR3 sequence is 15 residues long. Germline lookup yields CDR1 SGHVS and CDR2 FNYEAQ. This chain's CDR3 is CASSLGTTKTNIQYF. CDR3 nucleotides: TGTGCCAGCAGCTTAGGTACGACCAAGACTAACATTCAGTACTTC.

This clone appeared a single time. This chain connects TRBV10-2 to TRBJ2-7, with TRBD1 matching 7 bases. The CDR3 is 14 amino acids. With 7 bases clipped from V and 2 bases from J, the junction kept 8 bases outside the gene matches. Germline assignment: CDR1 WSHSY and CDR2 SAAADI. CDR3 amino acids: CASTRTGVTYEQYF. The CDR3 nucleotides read TGCGCCAGCACTCGGACAGGAGTAACCTACGAGCAGTACTTC.

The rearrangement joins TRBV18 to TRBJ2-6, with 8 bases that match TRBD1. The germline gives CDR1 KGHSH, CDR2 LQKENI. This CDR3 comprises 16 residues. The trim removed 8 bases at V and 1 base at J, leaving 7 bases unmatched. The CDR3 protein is CASREGDRSGANVLTF. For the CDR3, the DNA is TGTGCCAGCAGAGAGGGGGACAGGTCTGGGGCCAACGTCCTGACTTTC.

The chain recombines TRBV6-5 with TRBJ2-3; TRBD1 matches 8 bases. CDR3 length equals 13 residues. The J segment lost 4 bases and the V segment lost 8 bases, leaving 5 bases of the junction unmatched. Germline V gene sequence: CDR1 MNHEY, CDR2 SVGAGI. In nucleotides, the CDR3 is TGTGCCAGCGGTACAGGGGGATCAGATACGCAGTATTTT. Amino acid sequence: CASGTGGSDTQYF.

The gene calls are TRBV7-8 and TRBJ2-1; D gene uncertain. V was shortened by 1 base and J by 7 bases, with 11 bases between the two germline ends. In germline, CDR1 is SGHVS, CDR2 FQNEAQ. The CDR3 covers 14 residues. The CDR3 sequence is CASSLELPWNEQFF. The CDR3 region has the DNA TGTGCCAGCAGCTTAGAGCTACCTTGGAATGAGCAGTTCTTC.